Each of the 16 T cell receptor beta chains below was sequenced from the same sample in a study of Ad26.COV2.S vaccination and SARS-CoV-2 variants. Generated by immunoSEQ multiplex PCR, the TCRdb table keeps only in-frame clones and is missing some. The repertoire includes some 460,000 clones, 80% to 90% of them detected once, and under 2% sits in the top ten. Treatment denoted: around 19 received Ad26.COV2.S at low or high dose, single or two shots; roughly five received placebo; per-sample allocation not given. On day 63 after the first injection, vaccine and placebo recipients gave samples. Specimen: peripheral blood, collected in a trial of Ad26.COV2.S vaccine versus placebo. These TCRs come from a person aged 18-60 years who received the Ad26.COV2.S COVID-19 vaccine or a placebo.

The V gene is TRBV6-1, the J gene TRBJ2-1, with D possibly being TRBD2 (6 bases). V dropped 2 bases and J dropped 0 bases, with 11 bases sitting between them. Looked up from germline, CDR1 is MNHNS and CDR2 is SASEGT. The CDR3 loop spans 16 amino acids. The chain's CDR3 is CASSELPGSSYNEQFF. DNA of the CDR3: TGTGCCAGCAGTGAACTCCCCGGGAGCTCCTACAATGAGCAGTTCTTC.

The chain links TRBV19 to TRBJ1-2; 9 bases fit TRBD1. CDR3 size: 17 residues. Germline trimming cut 5 bases from V and 3 bases from J; bases unmatched to any gene: 13. Per the germline V gene, CDR1 is LNHDA and CDR2 is SQIVND (reference sequence). The CDR3 bases are TGTGCCAGTAGTGAGGGACAGGGAATGTGGACGGACTATGGCTACACCTTC. It specifies CASSEGQGMWTDYGYTF.

This clone was observed once. This rearrangement joins TRBV30 to TRBJ1-1; 7 bases are shared with TRBD1. The junction had 2 bases not matched to a gene; V was cut back by 4 bases and J by 0 bases. This CDR3 is 13 amino acids long. Per the germline V gene, CDR1 is GTSNPN and CDR2 is SVGIG (reference sequence). CDR3 residues: CAWTGGVNTEAFF. CDR3 DNA sequence: TGTGCCTGGACAGGGGGAGTGAACACTGAAGCTTTCTTT. Based on the CDR3 plus reference TRBV30 and TRBJ1-1, the full variable domain is SQTIHQWPATLVQPVGSPLSLECTVEGTSNPNLYWYRQAAGRGLQLLFYSVGIGQISSEVPQNLSASRPQDRQFILSSKKLLLSDSGFYLCAWTGGVNTEAFFGQGTRLTVV.

The chain carries TRBV7-9 and TRBJ1-4; no clear D gene. CDR1 and CDR2 (germline): SEHNR, FQNEAQ (reference sequence). The CDR3 has 12 amino acids. Trimming removed 2 bases from V and 6 bases from J, with 4 bases in between. CDR3 in DNA: TGTGCCAGCAGCTTAAGTGATGAAAAACTGTTTTTT. Amino acid sequence: CASSLSDEKLFF.

Only a few counts were recorded for this clone. The gene calls are TRBV2 and TRBJ1-2; D is perhaps TRBD1 (5 bases). V was cut by 2 bases and J by 6 bases, with 16 bases left in between. Germline lookup yields CDR1 SNHLY and CDR2 FYNNEI. The CDR3 runs to 15 residues. The CDR3 loop reads CASSELRVTVDGYTF. The CDR3, as DNA: TGTGCCAGCAGTGAATTGCGGGTGACAGTAGATGGCTACACCTTC.

The chain employs TRBV30 and TRBJ1-2; D might be TRBD1 (6 bases). Per germline, CDR1 GTSNPN and CDR2 SVGIG (reference sequence). The V end was cut by 5 bases, the J end by 3 bases, with 16 bases between. This CDR3 comprises 14 residues. The CDR3 protein is CAWHWGRSDYGYTF. The CDR3 bases are TGTGCCTGGCACTGGGGGCGCTCGGACTATGGCTACACCTTC.

The chain recombines TRBV27 with TRBJ2-6, with D unclear. Germline CDR1 reads MNHEY; CDR2 reads SMNVEV (reference sequence). Trimming removed 10 bases at V and 4 bases at J, with 14 bases between. This CDR3 is built from 14 residues. The CDR3 spells CATSAQAGANVLTF. The CDR3 nucleotides read TGTGCCACCTCAGCCCAGGCGGGGGCCAACGTCCTGACTTTC.

The gene calls are TRBV6-5 and TRBJ1-1, with D possibly TRBD1 on 5 matching bases. Germline-derived CDR1 and CDR2 are MNHEY and SVGAGI. CDR3 size: 13 residues. V lost 8 bases and J lost 2, with 12 bases in between. The CDR3 DNA reads as TGTGCCAGCCAGACAGTCTTTAACACTGAAGCTTTCTTT. This translates into CASQTVFNTEAFF.

The rearrangement links TRBV13 to TRBJ2-1, with 8 bases matching TRBD2. V was clipped by 1 base and J by 9 bases; unmatched bases: 8. This CDR3 has 15 amino acids. Germline CDR1 is PRHDT and CDR2 is FYEKMQ (reference sequence). In DNA form, the CDR3 reads TGTGCCAGCAGCTTAGAAAGCGGGGGTGGCAGTGAGCAGTTCTTC. It yields the protein CASSLESGGGSEQFF.

The J gene is TRBJ1-2, the V gene TRBV28; D is undetermined. The germline CDR1 and CDR2 sequences are MDHEN and SYDVKM. The length of the CDR3 is 15 residues. V was cut by 6 bases and J by 2 bases, with 16 bases left in between. In DNA, the CDR3 is TGTGCCAGCAGCCCGACATTCCGGGCCAACTATGGCTACACCTTC. This encodes CASSPTFRANYGYTF.

This clone is a singleton in its sample. The chain joins TRBV24-1 to TRBJ1-2; weak D call: TRBD1 (5 bases). The germline CDR1 and CDR2 sequences are KGHDR and SFDVKD. This CDR3 spans 14 amino acids. V gave up 5 bases and J gave up 5 bases, with 14 bases separating them. CDR3 bases: TGTGCCACCAGTGTTGAGGGGCCCCAATATGGCTACACCTTC. As protein: CATSVEGPQYGYTF.

The rearrangement uses TRBV5-4 and TRBJ1-1; 8 nucleotides agree with TRBD1. The germline CDR1 and CDR2 sequences are SGHNT and YYREEE (reference sequence). J lost 4 bases, V lost 4 bases, and 3 bases had no gene match. This CDR3 spans 13 amino acids. CDR3 coding DNA: TGTGCCAGCAGCGGACAGGGTGGCACTGAAGCTTTCTTT. It codes for CASSGQGGTEAFF.

CDR3 amino acids: CAISEREYQPQHF. The DNA of the CDR3 is TGTGCCATCAGTGAGCGGGAGTATCAGCCCCAGCATTTT. The rearrangement joins TRBV10-3 to TRBJ1-5; D ambiguous. Trimming cost V 2 bases and J 5 bases, with 7 bases left between them. The CDR3 covers 13 residues. CDR1 ENHRY and CDR2 SYGVKD come from the germline V gene.

The chain employs TRBV18 and TRBJ1-2; D might be TRBD1 (5 bases). This CDR3 has 13 amino acids. Trimming left V 4 bases short and J 2 bases short, with 8 bases between. Germline V gene sequence: CDR1 KGHSH, CDR2 LQKENI. The CDR3 loop reads CASSLQGNYGYTF. The DNA for the CDR3 is TGTGCCAGCTCACTCCAGGGCAACTATGGCTACACCTTC.

The chain employs TRBV10-3 and TRBJ2-2; 8 positions match TRBD1. With V trimmed by 4 bases and J by 4 bases, 5 bases remained unmatched. CDR1 is ENHRY, CDR2 SYGVKD, per germline. The CDR3 has 15 amino acids. The CDR3 is CAISVGQGSTGELFF. CDR3 nucleotide sequence: TGTGCCATCAGTGTTGGACAGGGTTCCACCGGGGAGCTGTTTTTT.

V usage is TRBV5-1 and J usage is TRBJ2-1; TRBD2 matches 8 bases. The V and J ends lost 4 bases and 8 bases, in that order; junction bases with no gene match: 5. The germline gives CDR1 SGHRS, CDR2 YFSETQ. The CDR3 loop spans 13 amino acids. This CDR3 is CASSAGLAYEQFF. CDR3 DNA: TGCGCCAGCAGCGCAGGACTAGCCTATGAGCAGTTCTTC.